A selection of T cell receptor beta chains follows, all from one sample in a study of T-cell memory formation after mild COVID-19. TCRdb passed the 5' RACE reads through MiXCR, listing each CDR3 protein once. The table shows approximately 560,000 distinct CDR3 sequences, with roughly 17% occurring only once. Sequencing used PBMCs or a T cell subset sorted from them (not recorded which). The source is an adult woman who had mild COVID-19 (a few samples of this study predate the infection). Cell type and time point are not known. Both conserved end residues are part of each CDR3. The order of the fields is V gene, clone size, J gene, D gene, CDR3 DNA, CDR3 protein. The D gene is left open where the match is weak. The size field is filled for only some rows; it gives once, few, many or a size class.

TRBV2	-	TRBJ2-7	TRBD1	TGTGCCAGCAAACGGGACAGCACCTACGAGCAGTACTTC	CASKRDSTYEQYF
TRBV11-3	-	TRBJ2-1	TRBD2	TGTGCCAGCAGCCCGGGACTATCCACTCGGAATGAGCAGTTCTTC	CASSPGLSTRNEQFF
TRBV5-1	many	TRBJ2-7	-	TGCGCCAGCAGCTTGGCCGGGGACGCCTACGAGCAGTACTTC	CASSLAGDAYEQYF
TRBV5-1	few	TRBJ1-2	TRBD1	TGCGCCAGCAGCTTCGGGACAGGGGGCCCTGGCTACACCTTC	CASSFGTGGPGYTF
TRBV3-1	few	TRBJ2-6	-	TGTGCCAGCAGCCGCATAGCGTCTGGGGCCAACGTCCTGACTTTC	CASSRIASGANVLTF
TRBV7-8	-	TRBJ2-7	-	TGTGCCAGCAGCTTAGGATTAGCGGCCAACTACGAGCAGTACTTC	CASSLGLAANYEQYF
TRBV6-5	-	TRBJ1-1	-	TGTGCCAGCAGTTACGCCAGTCGGTGGACTGAAGCTTTCTTT	CASSYASRWTEAFF
TRBV20-1	-	TRBJ2-2	TRBD2	TGCAGTGCGCATAGCGGGGGGACCGGGACCACCGGGGAGCTGTTTTTT	CSAHSGGTGTTGELFF
TRBV12-3/TRBV12-4	many	TRBJ2-1	TRBD2	TGTGCCAGCAGTTCGTGGACTAGCGGGAGTTTAAGGACCTACAATGAGCAGTTCTTC	CASSSWTSGSLRTYNEQFF
TRBV29-1	-	TRBJ1-5	-	TGCAGCGTTGAGTTCAGGGAGAATCAGCCCCAGCATTTT	CSVEFRENQPQHF
TRBV9	-	TRBJ1-3	-	TGTGCCAGCAGCGTATATCAGGGCCCCGGCTCTGGAAACACCATATATTTT	CASSVYQGPGSGNTIYF
TRBV19	-	TRBJ1-1	-	TGTGCCAGTAGTGCGCTGGGGACTGAAGCTTTCTTT	CASSALGTEAFF
TRBV9	-	TRBJ2-1	TRBD2	TGTGCCAGCAGCGTAGAGGCTAGCGGGGGGTCCTACAATGAGCAGTTCTTC	CASSVEASGGSYNEQFF
TRBV12-3/TRBV12-4	few	TRBJ2-2	TRBD1	TGTGCCAGCAGAACCGACAGGGCCGGGGAGCTGTTTTTT	CASRTDRAGELFF
TRBV7-8	-	TRBJ2-7	TRBD1	TGTGCCAGCAGCTTAGCGCTGGAGACAGGGGGCTACGAGCAGTACTTC	CASSLALETGGYEQYF
TRBV29-1	few	TRBJ2-7	TRBD1	TGCAGCGGACTGTCTCCGGGACAGGGGGCGCAGGGTTATTCCTACGAGCAGTACTTC	CSGLSPGQGAQGYSYEQYF
TRBV11-2	-	TRBJ1-1	-	TGTGCCAGCAGCCCCGCCGGAATGACTGAAGCTTTCTTT	CASSPAGMTEAFF
TRBV5-5	few	TRBJ2-7	-	TGTGCCAGCAGCTTAGGCCAGGTGCTCTACGAGCAGTACTTC	CASSLGQVLYEQYF
TRBV5-6	-	TRBJ2-3	-	TGTGCCAGCAGCTTGTTTTTGAACCTCGATACGCAGTATTTT	CASSLFLNLDTQYF
TRBV13	few	TRBJ1-1	TRBD1	TGTGCCAGCAGCTCGGGACAGGGGGTAAGGAACACTGAAGCTTTCTTT	CASSSGQGVRNTEAFF